The next 11 T cell receptor beta chains were all read from a single sample in a study of metastatic and nonmetastatic thyroid tumors. TCRdb re-analyzed the PCR reads through MiXCR. Of over 45,000 clones listed, approximately 26% are singletons. Thyroid surgery was preceded by no treatment in any patient. Sample: blood. The origin of the receptors is a male donor with papillary thyroid cancer or a benign thyroid nodule (not recorded which). Some clones in this sample may be carry-over from other donors' samples.

This clone appeared many times. This chain joins TRBV3-1 and TRBJ1-3, with D unclear. Trimming stripped 4 bases from V and 0 bases from J, with 4 bases between. The CDR3 is made up of 13 amino acids. CDR1 is LGHDT, CDR2 YNNKEL, per germline (reference sequence). CDR3 protein: CASSPSSGNTIYF. The DNA for the CDR3 is TGTGCCAGCAGCCCATCCTCTGGAAACACCATATATTTT.

The rearrangement joins TRBV24-1 to TRBJ2-7, with a weak D call TRBD1 (6 bases). This CDR3 region has 18 residues. Germline CDR1 KGHDR, CDR2 SFDVKD. Trimming left V 1 base short and J 0 bases short, with 18 bases between. CDR3 bases: TGTGCCACCAGTGATTTAGGAAATACTGGACAGAGCTCCTACGAGCAGTACTTC. Its protein is CATSDLGNTGQSSYEQYF.

This clone is classed as medium-sized (0.01 to 0.1%). The J gene is TRBJ2-7, the V gene TRBV27, with 9 positions matching TRBD1. V was pared by 5 bases and J by 4 bases, with 6 bases of the junction left unmatched. This CDR3 is 14 amino acids long. Germline CDR1 and CDR2: MNHEY and SMNVEV (reference sequence). The CDR3 DNA follows: TGTGCCAGCAGTCCGACGACAGGGGGTTACGAGCAGTACTTC. This gives the protein CASSPTTGGYEQYF.

V is TRBV20-1 and J is TRBJ1-6; 8 bases line up with TRBD1. Germline V gene sequence: CDR1 DFQATT, CDR2 SNEGSKA (reference sequence). CDR3 length: 17 amino acids. Trimming removed 3 bases from V and 4 bases from J; junction bases left unmatched: 11. The CDR3 spells CSASDPRQGAYNSPLHF. The CDR3 coding sequence is TGCAGTGCTAGCGATCCCCGGCAGGGGGCGTATAATTCACCCCTCCACTTT.

This clone has only a few counts. A much bigger clone sits one base away, suggesting this may be a read error. The same CDR3 can be traced to other DNA sequences in this sample. The V and J genes are TRBV7-9 and TRBJ1-2; D gene uncertain. Germline CDR1 and CDR2: SEHNR and FQNEAQ (reference sequence). This CDR3 is built from 15 residues. CDR3 protein: CASSSPVGGNHGYTF. CDR3 sequence (DNA): TGCGCCAGCAGCTCCCCAGTGGGAGGGAACCATGGCTACACCTTC.

The rearrangement uses TRBV12-3 or TRBV12-4 and TRBJ2-5, with 7 bases identical to TRBD2. The CDR3 is made up of 15 amino acids. The V and J ends lost 4 bases and 5 bases, in that order; junction bases with no gene match: 10. The CDR3 loop is CASSSPGGTVETQYF. For the CDR3, the DNA is TGTGCCAGCAGTTCCCCGGGGGGTACTGTCGAGACCCAGTACTTC.

This clone was recorded at least ten times. The rearrangement links TRBV15 to TRBJ2-5; weak D call: TRBD1 (6 bases). Between the trimmed V and J ends, which lost 5 bases and 5 bases, there was a span of 18 bases. Germline CDR1 LNHNV, CDR2 YYDKDF (reference sequence). The CDR3 loop spans 15 amino acids. In DNA, the CDR3 is TGTGCCACCAGCCCCACACTGGGGGCCTGGGAGACCCAGTACTTC. This encodes CATSPTLGAWETQYF.

This clone came up many times. This sequence joins TRBV12-3 or TRBV12-4 and TRBJ2-1; 9 positions agree with TRBD1. V lost 3 bases to trimming and J lost 7 bases; unmatched junction nucleotides: 4. The CDR3 contains 14 residues. CDR3 DNA sequence: TGTGCCAGCAGTTTGGGACAGGGTATGAATGAGCAGTTCTTC. This codes for CASSLGQGMNEQFF.

This clone was recorded many times. The chain carries TRBV20-1 and TRBJ2-5, with 12 bases aligning to TRBD2. This CDR3 contains 17 residues. V gave up 6 bases and J gave up 2 bases; unmatched junction bases: 13. Looked up from germline, CDR1 is DFQATT and CDR2 is SNEGSKA (reference sequence). The DNA for the CDR3 is TGCAGTGCCCAAGGACTAGCGGGATACCAACCACAAGAGACCCAGTACTTC. Translating gives CSAQGLAGYQPQETQYF.

The chain recombines TRBV11-2 with TRBJ1-2, with TRBD1 identical over 9 bases. The V and J ends lost 5 bases and 2 bases, in that order; junction bases with no gene match: 6. CDR1 SGHAT and CDR2 FQNNGV come from the germline V gene. CDR3 size: 15 residues. CDR3 nucleotide sequence: TGTGCCAGCAGCACCAACAGGGGGCTCAACTATGGCTACACCTTC. This translates into CASSTNRGLNYGYTF.

This chain joins TRBV29-1 and TRBJ2-7, with 9 bases fitting TRBD2. V shed 4 bases, J shed 2 bases, and the junction held 6 bases outside the gene matches. This CDR3 is built from 14 residues. The germline CDR1 and CDR2 sequences are SQVTM and ANQGSEA. In DNA, the CDR3 is TGCAGCGTTGGAGGATCTAGCGGGACCTACGAGCAGTACTTC. Translation: CSVGGSSGTYEQYF.